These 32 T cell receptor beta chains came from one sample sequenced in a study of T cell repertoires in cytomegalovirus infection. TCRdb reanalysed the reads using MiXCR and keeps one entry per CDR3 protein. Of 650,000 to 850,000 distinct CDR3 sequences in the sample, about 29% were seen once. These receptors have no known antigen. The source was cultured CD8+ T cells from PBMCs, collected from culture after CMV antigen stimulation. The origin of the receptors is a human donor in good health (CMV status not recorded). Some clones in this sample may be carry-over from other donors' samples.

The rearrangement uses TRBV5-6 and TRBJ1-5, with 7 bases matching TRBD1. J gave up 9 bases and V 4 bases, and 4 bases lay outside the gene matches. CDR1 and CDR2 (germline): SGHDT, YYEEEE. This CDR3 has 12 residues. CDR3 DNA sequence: TGTGCCAGCAGCCTGGGACAGCGGCCCCAGCATTTT. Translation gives CASSLGQRPQHF.

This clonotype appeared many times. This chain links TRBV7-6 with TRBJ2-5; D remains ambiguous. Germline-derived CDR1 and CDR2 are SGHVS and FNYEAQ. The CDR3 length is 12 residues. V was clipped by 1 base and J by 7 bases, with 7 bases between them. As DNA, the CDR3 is TGTGCCAGCAGCTTAGGGATTGGGACCCAGTACTTC. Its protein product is CASSLGIGTQYF.

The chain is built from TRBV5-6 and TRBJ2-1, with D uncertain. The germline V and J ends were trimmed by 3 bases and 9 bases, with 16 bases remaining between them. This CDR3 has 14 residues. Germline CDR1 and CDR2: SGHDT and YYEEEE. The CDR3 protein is CASSWGRPVSEQFF. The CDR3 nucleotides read TGTGCCAGCAGCTGGGGTCGACCCGTATCTGAGCAGTTCTTC.

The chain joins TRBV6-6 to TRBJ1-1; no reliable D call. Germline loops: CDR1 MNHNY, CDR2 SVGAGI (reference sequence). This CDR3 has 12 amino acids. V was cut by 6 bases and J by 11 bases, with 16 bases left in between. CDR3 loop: CASRATEGGAFF. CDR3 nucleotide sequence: TGTGCCAGCAGGGCTACTGAGGGTGGTGCTTTCTTT.

The DNA of the CDR3 is TGTGCCAGCAGCAGCCGGGGCGGGGAGACTTTCTTT. Translated, it gives CASSSRGGETFF. The chain recombines TRBV7-9 with TRBJ1-1; a weak D match, TRBD1 (5 bases). There are 12 residues in the CDR3. V was clipped by 5 bases and J by 12 bases, with 16 bases between them. The germline gives CDR1 SEHNR, CDR2 FQNEAQ (reference sequence).

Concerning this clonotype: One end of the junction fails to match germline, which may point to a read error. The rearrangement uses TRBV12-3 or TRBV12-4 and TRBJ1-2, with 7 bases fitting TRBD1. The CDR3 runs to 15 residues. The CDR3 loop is CARSLAVTGSGGYTF. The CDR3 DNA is TGTGCCAGAAGTTTAGCCGTGACAGGGTCCGGGGGCTACACCTTC.

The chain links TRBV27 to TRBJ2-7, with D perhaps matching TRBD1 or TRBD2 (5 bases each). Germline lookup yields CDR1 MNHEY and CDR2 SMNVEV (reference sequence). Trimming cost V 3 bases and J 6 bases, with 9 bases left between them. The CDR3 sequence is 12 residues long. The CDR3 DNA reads TGTGCCAGCAGTTTGAGGGACCGCGAGCAGTACTTC. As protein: CASSLRDREQYF.

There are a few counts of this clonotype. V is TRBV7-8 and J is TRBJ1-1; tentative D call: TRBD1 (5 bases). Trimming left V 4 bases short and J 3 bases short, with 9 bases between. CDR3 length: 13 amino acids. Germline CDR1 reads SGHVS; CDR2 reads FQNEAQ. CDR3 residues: CASSSRGDTEAFF. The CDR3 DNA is TGTGCCAGCAGCTCTAGAGGGGACACTGAAGCTTTCTTT.

DNA of the CDR3: TGTGCCAGCAGTGAAGAAGAGTGGACAGTGGACCAAGAGACCCAGTACTTC. This encodes CASSEEEWTVDQETQYF. The chain has TRBV2 and TRBJ2-5; the D gene is possibly TRBD1 (6 bases). The CDR3 length is 17 residues. Germline loops: CDR1 SNHLY, CDR2 FYNNEI. Between the trimmed V and J ends, which lost 1 base and 0 bases, there was a span of 15 bases.

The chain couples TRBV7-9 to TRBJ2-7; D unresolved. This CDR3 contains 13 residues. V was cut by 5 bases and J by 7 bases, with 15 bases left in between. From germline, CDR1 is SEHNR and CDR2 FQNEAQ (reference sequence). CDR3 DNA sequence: TGTGCCAGCAGCCCCGGGCGCGAGGAAGAGCAGTACTTC. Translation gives CASSPGREEEQYF.

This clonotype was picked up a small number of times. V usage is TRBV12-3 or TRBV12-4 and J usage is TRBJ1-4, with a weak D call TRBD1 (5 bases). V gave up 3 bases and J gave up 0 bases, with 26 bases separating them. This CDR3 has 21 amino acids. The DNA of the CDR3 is TGTGCCAGCAGTTTTTCCACCCCCAACGGGGACGTTACGGCAACTAATGAAAAACTGTTTTTT. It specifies CASSFSTPNGDVTATNEKLFF.

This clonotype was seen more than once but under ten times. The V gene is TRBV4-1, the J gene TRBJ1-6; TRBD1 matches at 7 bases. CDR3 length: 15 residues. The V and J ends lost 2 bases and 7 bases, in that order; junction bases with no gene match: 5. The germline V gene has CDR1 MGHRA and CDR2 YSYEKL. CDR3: CASSQTGQPNSPLHF. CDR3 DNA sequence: TGCGCCAGCAGCCAAACGGGACAGCCGAATTCACCCCTCCACTTT.

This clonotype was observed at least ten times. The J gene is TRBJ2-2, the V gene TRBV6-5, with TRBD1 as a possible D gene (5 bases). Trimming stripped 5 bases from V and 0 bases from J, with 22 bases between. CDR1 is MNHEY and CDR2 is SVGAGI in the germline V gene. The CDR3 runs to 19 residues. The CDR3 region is CASSHTRARTIANTGELFF. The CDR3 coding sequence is TGTGCCAGCAGTCACACTCGGGCCAGGACAATCGCGAACACCGGGGAGCTGTTTTTT.

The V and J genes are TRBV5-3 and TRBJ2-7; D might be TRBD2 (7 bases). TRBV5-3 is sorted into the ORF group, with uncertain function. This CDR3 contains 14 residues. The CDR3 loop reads CASSLGGGVGEQYV. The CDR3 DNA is TGTGCCAGCAGCTTGGGAGGGGGAGTCGGCGAGCAGTACGTC.

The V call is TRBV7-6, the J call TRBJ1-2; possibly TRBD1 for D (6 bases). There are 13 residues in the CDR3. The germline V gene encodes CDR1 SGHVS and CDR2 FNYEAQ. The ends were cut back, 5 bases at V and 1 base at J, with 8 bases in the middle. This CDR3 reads CASSGQSNYGYTF. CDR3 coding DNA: TGTGCCAGCAGCGGACAGAGTAACTATGGCTACACCTTC.

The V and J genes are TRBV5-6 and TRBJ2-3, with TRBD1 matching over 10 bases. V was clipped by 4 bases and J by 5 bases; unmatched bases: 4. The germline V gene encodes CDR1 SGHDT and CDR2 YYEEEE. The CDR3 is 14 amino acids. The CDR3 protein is CASSMDRGRDTQYF. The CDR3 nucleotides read TGTGCCAGCAGCATGGACAGGGGGAGAGATACGCAGTATTTT.

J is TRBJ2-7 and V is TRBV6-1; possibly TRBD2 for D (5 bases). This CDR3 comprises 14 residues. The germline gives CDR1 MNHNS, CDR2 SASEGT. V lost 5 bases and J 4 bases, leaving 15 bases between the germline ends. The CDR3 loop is CASSTRLGKYEQYV. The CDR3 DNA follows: TGTGCCAGCAGTACGCGGCTCGGGAAATACGAGCAGTACGTC.

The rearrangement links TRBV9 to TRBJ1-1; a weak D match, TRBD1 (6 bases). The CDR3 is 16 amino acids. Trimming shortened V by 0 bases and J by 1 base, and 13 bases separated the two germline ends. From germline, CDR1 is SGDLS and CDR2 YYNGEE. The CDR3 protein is CASSVGLGAENTEAFF. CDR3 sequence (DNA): TGTGCCAGCAGCGTAGGGTTGGGGGCTGAGAACACTGAAGCTTTCTTT.

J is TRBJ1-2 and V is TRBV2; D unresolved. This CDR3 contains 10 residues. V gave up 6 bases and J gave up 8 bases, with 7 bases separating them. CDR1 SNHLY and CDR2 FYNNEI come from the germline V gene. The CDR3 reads CASRGSGYTF. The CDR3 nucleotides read TGTGCCAGCAGGGGGTCAGGCTACACCTTC.

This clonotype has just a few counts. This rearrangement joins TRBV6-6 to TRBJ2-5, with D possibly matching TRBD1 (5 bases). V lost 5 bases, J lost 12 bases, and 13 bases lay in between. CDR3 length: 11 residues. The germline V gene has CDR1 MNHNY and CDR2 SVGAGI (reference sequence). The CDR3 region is CASSLVQDKYF. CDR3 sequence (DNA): TGTGCCAGCAGTCTAGTACAGGACAAGTACTTC.

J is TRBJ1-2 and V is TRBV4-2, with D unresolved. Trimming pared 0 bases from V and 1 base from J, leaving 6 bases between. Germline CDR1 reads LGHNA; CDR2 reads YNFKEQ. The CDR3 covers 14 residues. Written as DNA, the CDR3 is TGTGCCAGCAGCCAAGATCACAGTAACTATGGCTACACCTTC. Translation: CASSQDHSNYGYTF.

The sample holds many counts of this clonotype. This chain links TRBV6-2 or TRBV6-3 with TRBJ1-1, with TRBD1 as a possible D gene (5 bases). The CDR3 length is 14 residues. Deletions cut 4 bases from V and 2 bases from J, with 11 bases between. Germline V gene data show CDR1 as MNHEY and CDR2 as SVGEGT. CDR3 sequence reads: CASSSGRRNTEAFF. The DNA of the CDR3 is TGTGCCAGCAGTTCGGGACGGAGAAACACTGAAGCTTTCTTT.

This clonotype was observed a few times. This chain's CDR3 is CASSPQDWGNNEQFF. The CDR3 nucleotides read TGTGCCAGCAGCCCACAGGATTGGGGGAACAATGAGCAGTTCTTC. The chain couples TRBV12-3 or TRBV12-4 to TRBJ2-1; D is tentatively TRBD1 or TRBD2 (5 bases each). This CDR3 contains 15 residues. V was clipped by 6 bases and J by 5 bases, with 17 bases between them.

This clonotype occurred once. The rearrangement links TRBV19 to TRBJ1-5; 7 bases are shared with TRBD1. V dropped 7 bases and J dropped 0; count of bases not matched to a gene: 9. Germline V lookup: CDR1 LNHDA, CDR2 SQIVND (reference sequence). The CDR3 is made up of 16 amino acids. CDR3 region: CASTPQGPYSNQPQHF. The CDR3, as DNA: TGTGCCAGTACCCCACAGGGGCCTTATAGCAATCAGCCCCAGCATTTT.

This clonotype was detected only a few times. CDR3 sequence: CASSQEGQFRGNQPQHF. CDR3 DNA sequence: TGCGCCAGCAGCCAAGAGGGACAGTTTAGGGGCAATCAGCCCCAGCATTTT. The chain is built from TRBV4-1 and TRBJ1-5; 7 bases line up with TRBD1. The CDR3 is 17 amino acids. The V gene's germline CDR1 is MGHRA and CDR2 YSYEKL. The junction had 7 bases not matched to a gene; V was cut back by 0 bases and J by 2 bases.

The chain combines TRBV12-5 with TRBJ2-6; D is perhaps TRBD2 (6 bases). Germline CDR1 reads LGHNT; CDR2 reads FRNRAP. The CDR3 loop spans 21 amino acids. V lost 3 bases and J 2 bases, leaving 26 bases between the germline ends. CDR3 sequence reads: CASGFTTPGTAYGTGANVLTF. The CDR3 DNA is TGTGCTAGTGGTTTTACGACCCCAGGGACTGCTTATGGCACTGGGGCCAACGTCCTGACTTTC.

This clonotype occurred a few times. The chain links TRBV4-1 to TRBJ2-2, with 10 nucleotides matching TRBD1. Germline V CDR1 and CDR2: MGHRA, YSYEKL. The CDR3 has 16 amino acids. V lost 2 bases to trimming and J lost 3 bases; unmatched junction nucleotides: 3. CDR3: CASSQPDRGHTGELFF. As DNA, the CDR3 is TGCGCCAGCAGCCAACCCGACAGGGGGCACACCGGGGAGCTGTTTTTT.

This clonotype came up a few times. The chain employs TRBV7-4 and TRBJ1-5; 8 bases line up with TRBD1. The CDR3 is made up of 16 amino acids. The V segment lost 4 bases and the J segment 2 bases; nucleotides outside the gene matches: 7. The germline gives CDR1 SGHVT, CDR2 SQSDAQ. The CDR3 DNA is TGTGCCAGCAGCTACGACAGGGGCGGATGCAATCAGCCCCAGCATTTT. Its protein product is CASSYDRGGCNQPQHF.

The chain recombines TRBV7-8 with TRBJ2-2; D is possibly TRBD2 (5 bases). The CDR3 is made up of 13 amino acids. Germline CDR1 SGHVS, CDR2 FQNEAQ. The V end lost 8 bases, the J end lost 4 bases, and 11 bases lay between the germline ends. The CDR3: CASSTRVTGELFF. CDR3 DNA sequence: TGTGCCAGCTCCACGAGGGTCACCGGGGAGCTGTTTTTT.

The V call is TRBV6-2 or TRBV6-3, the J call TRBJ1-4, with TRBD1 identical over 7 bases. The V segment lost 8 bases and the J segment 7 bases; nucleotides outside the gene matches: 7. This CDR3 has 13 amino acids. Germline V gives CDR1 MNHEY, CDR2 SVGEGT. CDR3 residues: CASRDSLIEKLFF. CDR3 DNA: TGTGCCAGCCGGGACAGCTTAATTGAAAAACTGTTTTTT.

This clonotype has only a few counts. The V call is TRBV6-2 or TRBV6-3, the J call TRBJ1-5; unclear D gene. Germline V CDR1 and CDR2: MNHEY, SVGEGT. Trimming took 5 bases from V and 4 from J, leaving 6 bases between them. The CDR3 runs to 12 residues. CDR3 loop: CASSRENQPQHF. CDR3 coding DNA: TGTGCCAGCAGTCGGGAAAATCAGCCCCAGCATTTT.

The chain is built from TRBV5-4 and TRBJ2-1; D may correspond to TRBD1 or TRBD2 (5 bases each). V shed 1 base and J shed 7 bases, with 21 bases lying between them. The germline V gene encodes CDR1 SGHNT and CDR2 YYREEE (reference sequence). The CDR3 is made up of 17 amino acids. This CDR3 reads CASSLINRDPGWNEQFF. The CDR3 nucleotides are TGTGCCAGCAGCTTGATCAACCGGGACCCGGGGTGGAATGAGCAGTTCTTC.